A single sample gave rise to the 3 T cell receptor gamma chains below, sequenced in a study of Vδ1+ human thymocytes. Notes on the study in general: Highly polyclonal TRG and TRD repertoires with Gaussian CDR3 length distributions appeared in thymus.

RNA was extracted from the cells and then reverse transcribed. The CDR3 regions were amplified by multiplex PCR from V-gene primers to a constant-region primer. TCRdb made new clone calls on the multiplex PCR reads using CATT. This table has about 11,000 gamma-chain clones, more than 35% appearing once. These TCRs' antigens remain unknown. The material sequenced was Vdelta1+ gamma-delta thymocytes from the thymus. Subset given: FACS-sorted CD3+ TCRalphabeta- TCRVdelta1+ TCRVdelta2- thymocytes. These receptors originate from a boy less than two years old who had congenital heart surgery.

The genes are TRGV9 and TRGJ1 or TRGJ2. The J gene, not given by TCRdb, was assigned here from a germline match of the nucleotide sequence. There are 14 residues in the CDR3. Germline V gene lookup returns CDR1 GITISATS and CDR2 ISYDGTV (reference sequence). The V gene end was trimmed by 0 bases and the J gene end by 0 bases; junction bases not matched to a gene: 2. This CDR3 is CALWEVVNYYKKLF. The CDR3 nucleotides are TGTGCCTTGTGGGAGGTGGTGAATTATTATAAGAAACTCTTT.

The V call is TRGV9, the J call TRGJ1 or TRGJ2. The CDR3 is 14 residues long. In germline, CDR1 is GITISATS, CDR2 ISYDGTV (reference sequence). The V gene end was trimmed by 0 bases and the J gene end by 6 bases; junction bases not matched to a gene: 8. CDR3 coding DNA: TGTGCCTTGTGGGAGGTGCAAGGGATTTATAAGAAACTCTTT. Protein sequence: CALWEVQGIYKKLF.

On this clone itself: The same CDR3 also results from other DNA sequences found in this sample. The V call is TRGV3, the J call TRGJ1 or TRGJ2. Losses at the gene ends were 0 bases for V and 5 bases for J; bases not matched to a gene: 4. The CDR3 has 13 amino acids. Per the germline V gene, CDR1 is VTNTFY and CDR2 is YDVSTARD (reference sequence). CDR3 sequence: CATWDRLNYKKLF. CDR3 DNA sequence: TGTGCCACCTGGGACAGGCTAAATTATAAGAAACTCTTT.